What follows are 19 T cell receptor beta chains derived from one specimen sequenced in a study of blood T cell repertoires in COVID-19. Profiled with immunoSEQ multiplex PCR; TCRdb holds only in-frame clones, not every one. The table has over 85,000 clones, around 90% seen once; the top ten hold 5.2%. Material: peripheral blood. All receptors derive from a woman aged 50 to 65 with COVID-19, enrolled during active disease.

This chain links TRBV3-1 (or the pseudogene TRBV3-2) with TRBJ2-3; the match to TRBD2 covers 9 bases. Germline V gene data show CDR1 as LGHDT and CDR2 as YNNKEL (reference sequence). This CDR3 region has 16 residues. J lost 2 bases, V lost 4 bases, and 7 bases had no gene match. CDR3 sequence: CASSLWVAGVTDTQYF. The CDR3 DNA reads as TGTGCCAGCAGCCTGTGGGTAGCGGGGGTCACAGATACGCAGTATTTT.

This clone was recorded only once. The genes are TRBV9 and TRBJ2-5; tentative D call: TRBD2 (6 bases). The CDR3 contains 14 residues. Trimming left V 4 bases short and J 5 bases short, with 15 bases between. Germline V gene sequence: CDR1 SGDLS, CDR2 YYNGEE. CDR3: CASSRDSGGETQYF. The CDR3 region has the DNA TGTGCCAGCAGCCGCGACTCTGGGGGGGAGACCCAGTACTTC.

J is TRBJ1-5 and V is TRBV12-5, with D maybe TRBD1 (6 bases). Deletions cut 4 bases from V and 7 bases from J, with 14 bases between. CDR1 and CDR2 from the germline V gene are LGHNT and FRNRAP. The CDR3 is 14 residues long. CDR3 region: CASGSYTGTQPQHF. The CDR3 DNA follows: TGTGCTAGTGGTTCCTACACAGGGACCCAGCCCCAGCATTTT.

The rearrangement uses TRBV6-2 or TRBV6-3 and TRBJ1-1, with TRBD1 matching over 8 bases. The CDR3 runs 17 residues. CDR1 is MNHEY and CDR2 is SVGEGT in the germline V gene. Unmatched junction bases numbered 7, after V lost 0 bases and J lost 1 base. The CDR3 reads CASSYSGTGLWNTEAFF. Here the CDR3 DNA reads TGTGCCAGCAGTTACTCCGGGACAGGTTTGTGGAACACTGAAGCTTTCTTT.

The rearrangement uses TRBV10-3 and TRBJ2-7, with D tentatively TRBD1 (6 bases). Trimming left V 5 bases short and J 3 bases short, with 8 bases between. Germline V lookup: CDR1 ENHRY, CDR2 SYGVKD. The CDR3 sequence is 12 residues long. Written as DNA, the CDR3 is TGTGCCATCAGTTCACAGGGCTACGAGCAGTACTTC. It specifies CAISSQGYEQYF.

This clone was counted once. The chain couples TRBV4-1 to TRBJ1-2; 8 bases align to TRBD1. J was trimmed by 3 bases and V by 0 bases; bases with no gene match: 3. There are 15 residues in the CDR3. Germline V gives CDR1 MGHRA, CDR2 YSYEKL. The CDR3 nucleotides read TGCGCCAGCAGCCAAGATACGGGACAGGACTATGGCTACACCTTC. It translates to CASSQDTGQDYGYTF.

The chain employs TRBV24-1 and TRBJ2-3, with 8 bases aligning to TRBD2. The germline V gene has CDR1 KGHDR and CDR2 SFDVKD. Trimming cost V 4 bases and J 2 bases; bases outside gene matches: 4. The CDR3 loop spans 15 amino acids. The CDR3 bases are TGTGCCACCAGTGAGGGACTAGGGATCACAGATACGCAGTATTTT. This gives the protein CATSEGLGITDTQYF.

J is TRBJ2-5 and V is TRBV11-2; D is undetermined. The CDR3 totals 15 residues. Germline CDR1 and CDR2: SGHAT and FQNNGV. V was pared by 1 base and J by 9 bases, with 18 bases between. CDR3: CASSLGAAPQVAQYF. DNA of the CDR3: TGTGCCAGCAGCTTAGGGGCTGCACCCCAAGTAGCCCAGTACTTC. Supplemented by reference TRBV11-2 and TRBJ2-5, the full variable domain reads EAGVAQSPRYKIIEKRQSVAFWCNPISGHATLYWYQQILGQGPKLLIQFQNNGVVDDSQLPKDRFSAERLKGVDSTLKIQPAKLEDSAVYLCASSLGAAPQVAQYFGPGTRLLVL.

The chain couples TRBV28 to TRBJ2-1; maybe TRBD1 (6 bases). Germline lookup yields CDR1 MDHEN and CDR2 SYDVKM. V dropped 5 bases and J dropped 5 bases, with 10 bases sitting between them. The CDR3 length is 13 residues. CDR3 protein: CASSQDSHNEQFF. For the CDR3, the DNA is TGTGCCAGCAGTCAGGACAGCCACAATGAGCAGTTCTTC. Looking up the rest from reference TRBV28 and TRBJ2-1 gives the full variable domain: DVKVTQSSRYLVKRTGEKVFLECVQDMDHENMFWYRQDPGLGLRLIYFSYDVKMKEKGDIPEGYSVSREKKERFSLILESASTNQTSMYLCASSQDSHNEQFFGPGTRLTVL.

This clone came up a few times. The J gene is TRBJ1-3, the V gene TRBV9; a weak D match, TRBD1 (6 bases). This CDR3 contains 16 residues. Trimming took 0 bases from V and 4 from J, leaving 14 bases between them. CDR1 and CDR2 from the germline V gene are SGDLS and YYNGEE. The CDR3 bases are TGTGCCAGCAGCGTAGGCCCTTGGGGGCTCGGAAACACCATATATTTT. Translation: CASSVGPWGLGNTIYF.

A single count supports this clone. The CDR3 nucleotides are TGTGCCAGCAGCTCCCCCTTTGGGGCCCCGAGCACAGATACGCAGTATTTT. Encoded protein: CASSSPFGAPSTDTQYF. The chain employs TRBV11-3 and TRBJ2-3, with D perhaps matching TRBD1 (5 bases). The V gene lost 4 bases and the J gene lost 0 bases, with 17 bases spanning the gap. Germline V gene data show CDR1 as SGHNT and CDR2 as YENEEA. This CDR3 region has 17 residues. The complete variable domain, with remaining parts taken from reference TRBV11-3 and TRBJ2-3, reads EAGVVQSPRYKIIEKKQPVAFWCNPISGHNTLYWYLQNLGQGPELLIRYENEEAVDDSQLPKDRFSAERLKGVDSTLKIQPAELGDSAVYLCASSSPFGAPSTDTQYFGPGTRLTVL.

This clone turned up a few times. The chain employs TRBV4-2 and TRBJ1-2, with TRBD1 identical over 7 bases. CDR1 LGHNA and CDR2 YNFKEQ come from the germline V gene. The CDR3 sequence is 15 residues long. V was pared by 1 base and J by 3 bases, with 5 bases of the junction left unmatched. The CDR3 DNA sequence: TGTGCCAGCAGCCAAGGTGGACAGGCCCACTATGGCTACACCTTC. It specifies CASSQGGQAHYGYTF.

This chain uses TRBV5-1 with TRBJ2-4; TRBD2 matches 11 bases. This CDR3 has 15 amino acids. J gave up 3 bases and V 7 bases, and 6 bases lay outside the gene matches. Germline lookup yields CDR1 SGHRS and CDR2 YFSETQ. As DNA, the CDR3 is TGCGCCAGCGGGACTAGCGGCATGGGCAAAAACATTCAGTACTTC. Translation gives CASGTSGMGKNIQYF.

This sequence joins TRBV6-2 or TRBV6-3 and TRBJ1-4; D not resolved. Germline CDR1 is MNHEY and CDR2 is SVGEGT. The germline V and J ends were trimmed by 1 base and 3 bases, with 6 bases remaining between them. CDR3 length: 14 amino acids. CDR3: CASSYYSANEKLFF. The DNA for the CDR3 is TGTGCCAGCAGTTACTATTCGGCTAATGAAAAACTGTTTTTT.

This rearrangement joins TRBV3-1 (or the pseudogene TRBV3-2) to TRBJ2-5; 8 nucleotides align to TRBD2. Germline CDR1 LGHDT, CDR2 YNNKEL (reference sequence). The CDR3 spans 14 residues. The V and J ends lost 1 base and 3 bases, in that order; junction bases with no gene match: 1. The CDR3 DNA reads TGTGCCAGCAGCCAAGCGACTAGCGAAGAGACCCAGTACTTC. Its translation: CASSQATSEETQYF.

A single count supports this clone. This CDR3 is CATTRANYGYTF. As DNA, the CDR3 is TGTGCCACCACTCGGGCTAACTATGGCTACACCTTC. The chain uses TRBV27 and TRBJ1-2, with no clear D. In germline, CDR1 is MNHEY, CDR2 SMNVEV (reference sequence). The CDR3 sequence is 12 residues long. Trimming removed 10 bases from V and 0 bases from J, with 9 bases in between.

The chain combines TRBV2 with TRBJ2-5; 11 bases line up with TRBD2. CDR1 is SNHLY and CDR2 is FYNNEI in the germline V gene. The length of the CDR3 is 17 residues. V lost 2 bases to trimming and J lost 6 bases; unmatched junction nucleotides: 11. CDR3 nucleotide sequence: TGTGCCAGCAGTGAAAGTCACGTAGCGGGGGGGGCGCAGACCCAGTACTTC. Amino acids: CASSESHVAGGAQTQYF.

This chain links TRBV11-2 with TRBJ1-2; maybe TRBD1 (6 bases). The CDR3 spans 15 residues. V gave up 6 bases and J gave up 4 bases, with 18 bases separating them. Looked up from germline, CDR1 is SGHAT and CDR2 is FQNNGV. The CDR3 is CASSPNPDRLYGYTF. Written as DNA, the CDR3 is TGTGCCAGCAGTCCTAACCCCGACAGGCTCTATGGCTACACCTTC.

The CDR3 DNA follows: TGCAGCGTTGAAGACATTAACTATGGCTACACCTTC. Translation: CSVEDINYGYTF. The gene calls are TRBV29-1 and TRBJ1-2; D is unresolved. The germline V gene encodes CDR1 SQVTM and CDR2 ANQGSEA. The CDR3 runs 12 residues. V dropped 0 bases and J dropped 1 base, with 3 bases sitting between them.